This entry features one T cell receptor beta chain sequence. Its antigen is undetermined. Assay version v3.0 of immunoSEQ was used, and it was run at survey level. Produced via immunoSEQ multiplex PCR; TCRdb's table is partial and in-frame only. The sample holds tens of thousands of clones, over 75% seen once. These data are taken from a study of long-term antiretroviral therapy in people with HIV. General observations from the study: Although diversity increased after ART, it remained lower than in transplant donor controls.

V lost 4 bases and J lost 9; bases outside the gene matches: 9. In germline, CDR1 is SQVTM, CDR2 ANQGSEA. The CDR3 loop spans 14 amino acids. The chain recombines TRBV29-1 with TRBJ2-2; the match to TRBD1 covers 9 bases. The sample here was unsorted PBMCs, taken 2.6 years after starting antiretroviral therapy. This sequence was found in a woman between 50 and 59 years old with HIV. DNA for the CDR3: TGCAGCGTTGGGGGACAGGGAGGGAACCGGGAGCTGTTTTTT. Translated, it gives CSVGGQGGNRELFF.